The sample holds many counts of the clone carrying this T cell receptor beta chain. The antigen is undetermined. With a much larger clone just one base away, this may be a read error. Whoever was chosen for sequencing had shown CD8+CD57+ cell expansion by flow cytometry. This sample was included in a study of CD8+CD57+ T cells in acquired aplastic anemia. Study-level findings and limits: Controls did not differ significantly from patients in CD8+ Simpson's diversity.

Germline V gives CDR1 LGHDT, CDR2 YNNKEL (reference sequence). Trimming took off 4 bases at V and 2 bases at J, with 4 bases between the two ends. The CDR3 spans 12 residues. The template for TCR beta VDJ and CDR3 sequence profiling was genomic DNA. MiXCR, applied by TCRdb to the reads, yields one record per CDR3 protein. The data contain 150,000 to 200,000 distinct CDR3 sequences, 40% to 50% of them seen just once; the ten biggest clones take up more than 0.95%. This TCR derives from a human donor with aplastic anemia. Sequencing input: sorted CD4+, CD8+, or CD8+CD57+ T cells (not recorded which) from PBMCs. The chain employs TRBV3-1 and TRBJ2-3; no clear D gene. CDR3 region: CASSLYTDTQYF. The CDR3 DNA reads TGTGCCAGCAGCCTCTACACAGATACGCAGTATTTT.